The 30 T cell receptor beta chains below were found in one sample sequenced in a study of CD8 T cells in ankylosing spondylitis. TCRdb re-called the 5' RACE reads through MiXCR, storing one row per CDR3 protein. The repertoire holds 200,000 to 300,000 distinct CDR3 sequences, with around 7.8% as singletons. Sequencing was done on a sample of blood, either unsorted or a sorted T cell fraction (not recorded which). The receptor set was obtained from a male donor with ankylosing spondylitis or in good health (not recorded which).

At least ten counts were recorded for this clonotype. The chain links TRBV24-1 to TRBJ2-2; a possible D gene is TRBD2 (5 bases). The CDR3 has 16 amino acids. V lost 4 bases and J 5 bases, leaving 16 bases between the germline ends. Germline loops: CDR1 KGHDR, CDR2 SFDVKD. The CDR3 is CATSELDPRGTGELFF. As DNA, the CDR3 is TGTGCCACCAGTGAACTGGACCCAAGAGGGACCGGGGAGCTGTTTTTT.

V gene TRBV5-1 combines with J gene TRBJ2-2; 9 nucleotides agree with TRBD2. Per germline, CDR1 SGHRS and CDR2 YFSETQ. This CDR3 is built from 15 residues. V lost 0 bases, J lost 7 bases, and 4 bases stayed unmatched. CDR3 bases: TGCGCCAGCAGCTTGGCTAGCGGGAAGGTCGGGGAGCTGTTTTTT. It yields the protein CASSLASGKVGELFF. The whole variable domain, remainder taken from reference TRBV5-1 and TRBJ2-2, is KAGVTQTPRYLIKTRGQQVTLSCSPISGHRSVSWYQQTPGQGLQFLFEYFSETQRNKGNFPGRFSGRQFSNSRSEMNVSTLELGDSALYLCASSLASGKVGELFFGEGSRLTVL.

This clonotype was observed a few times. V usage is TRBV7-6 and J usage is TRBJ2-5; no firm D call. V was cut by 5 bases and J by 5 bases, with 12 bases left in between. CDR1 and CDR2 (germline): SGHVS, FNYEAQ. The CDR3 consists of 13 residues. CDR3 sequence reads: CASSPGSGETQYF. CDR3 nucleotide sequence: TGTGCCAGCAGCCCTGGATCTGGGGAGACCCAGTACTTC. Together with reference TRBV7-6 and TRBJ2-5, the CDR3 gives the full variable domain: GAGVSQSPRYKVTKRGQDVALRCDPISGHVSLYWYRQALGQGPEFLTYFNYEAQQDKSGLPNDRFSAERPEGSISTLTIQRTEQRDSAMYRCASSPGSGETQYFGPGTRLLVL.

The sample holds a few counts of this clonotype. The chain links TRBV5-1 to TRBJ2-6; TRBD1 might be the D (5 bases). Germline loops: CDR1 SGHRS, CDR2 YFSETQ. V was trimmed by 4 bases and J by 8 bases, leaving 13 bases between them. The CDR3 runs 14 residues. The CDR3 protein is CASSDGHPTNVLTF. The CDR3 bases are TGCGCCAGCAGCGACGGACACCCGACCAACGTCCTGACTTTC.

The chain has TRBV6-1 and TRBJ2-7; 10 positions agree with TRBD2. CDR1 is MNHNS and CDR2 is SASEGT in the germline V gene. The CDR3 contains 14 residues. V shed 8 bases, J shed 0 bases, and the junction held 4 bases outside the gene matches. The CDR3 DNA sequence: TGTGCCAGCGGCGGACTAGCGGCCTCCTACGAGCAGTACTTC. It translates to CASGGLAASYEQYF.

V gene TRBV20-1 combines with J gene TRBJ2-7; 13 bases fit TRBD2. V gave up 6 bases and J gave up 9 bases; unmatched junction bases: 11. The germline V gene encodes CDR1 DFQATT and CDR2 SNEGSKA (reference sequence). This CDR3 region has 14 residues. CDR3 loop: CSAKSGTSGAPQYF. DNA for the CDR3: TGCAGTGCAAAGAGTGGGACTAGCGGGGCACCGCAGTACTTC.

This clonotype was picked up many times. For the CDR3, the DNA is TGTGCCAGCAGTCCGTCTTTACTCCTTAGGGGGAATGAAAAACTGTTTTTT. It specifies CASSPSLLLRGNEKLFF. V usage is TRBV27 and J usage is TRBJ1-4, with a possible D match to TRBD1 (6 bases). CDR3 length: 17 amino acids. V shed 5 bases and J shed 5 bases, with 21 bases lying between them. Per the germline V gene, CDR1 is MNHEY and CDR2 is SMNVEV (reference sequence).

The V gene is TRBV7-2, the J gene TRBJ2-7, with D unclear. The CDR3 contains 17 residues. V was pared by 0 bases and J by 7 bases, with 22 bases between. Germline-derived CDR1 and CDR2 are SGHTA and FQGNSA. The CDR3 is CASSLAGRLNLYEEQYF. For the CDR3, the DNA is TGTGCCAGCAGCTTAGCGGGCCGTCTGAATCTCTACGAAGAGCAGTACTTC.

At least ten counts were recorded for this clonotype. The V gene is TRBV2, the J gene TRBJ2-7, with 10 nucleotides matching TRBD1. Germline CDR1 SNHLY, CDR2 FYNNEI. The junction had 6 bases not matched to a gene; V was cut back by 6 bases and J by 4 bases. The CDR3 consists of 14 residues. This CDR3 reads CASRSGTGEYEQYF. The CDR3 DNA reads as TGTGCCAGCAGATCGGGGACAGGGGAGTACGAGCAGTACTTC.

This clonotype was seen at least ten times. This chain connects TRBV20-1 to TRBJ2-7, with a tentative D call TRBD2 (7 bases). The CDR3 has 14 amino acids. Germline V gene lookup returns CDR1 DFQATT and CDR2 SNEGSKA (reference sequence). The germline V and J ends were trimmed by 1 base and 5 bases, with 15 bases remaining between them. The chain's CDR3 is CSARAPPGGDEQYF. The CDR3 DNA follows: TGCAGTGCTAGAGCACCCCCGGGGGGCGACGAGCAGTACTTC.

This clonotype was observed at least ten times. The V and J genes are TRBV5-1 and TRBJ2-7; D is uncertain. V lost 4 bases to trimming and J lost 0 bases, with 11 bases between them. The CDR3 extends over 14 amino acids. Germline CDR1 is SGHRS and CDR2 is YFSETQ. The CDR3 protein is CASSKELSSYEQYF. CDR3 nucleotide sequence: TGCGCCAGCAGCAAAGAGTTATCCTCCTACGAGCAGTACTTC.

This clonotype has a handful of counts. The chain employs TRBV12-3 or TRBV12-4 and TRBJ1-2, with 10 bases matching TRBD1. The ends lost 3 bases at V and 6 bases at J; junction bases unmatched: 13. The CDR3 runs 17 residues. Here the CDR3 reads CASSFGTGVMVEDGYTF. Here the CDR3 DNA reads TGTGCCAGCAGTTTCGGGACAGGGGTAATGGTGGAAGATGGCTACACCTTC.

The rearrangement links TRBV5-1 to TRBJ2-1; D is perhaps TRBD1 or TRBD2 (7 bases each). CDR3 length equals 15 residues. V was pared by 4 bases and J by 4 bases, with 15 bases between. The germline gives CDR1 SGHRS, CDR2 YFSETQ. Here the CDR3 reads CASSQGVAGYNEQFF. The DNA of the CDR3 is TGCGCCAGCAGCCAGGGGGTAGCGGGTTACAATGAGCAGTTCTTC.

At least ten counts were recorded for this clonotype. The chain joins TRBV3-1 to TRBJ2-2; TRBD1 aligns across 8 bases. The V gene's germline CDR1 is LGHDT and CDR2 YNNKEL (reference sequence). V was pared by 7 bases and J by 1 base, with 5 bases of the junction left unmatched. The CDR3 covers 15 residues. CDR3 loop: CASTFGTGNTGELFF. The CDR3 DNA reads TGTGCCAGCACCTTTGGGACAGGGAACACCGGGGAGCTGTTTTTT.

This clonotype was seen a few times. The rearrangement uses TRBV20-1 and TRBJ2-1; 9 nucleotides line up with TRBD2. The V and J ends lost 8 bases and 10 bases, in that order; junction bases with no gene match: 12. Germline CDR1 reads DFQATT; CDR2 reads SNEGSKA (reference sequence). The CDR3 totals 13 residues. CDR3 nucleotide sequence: TGCAGTCTTAGCGGGAGAATGGAAGGGGAGCAGTTCTTC. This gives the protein CSLSGRMEGEQFF.

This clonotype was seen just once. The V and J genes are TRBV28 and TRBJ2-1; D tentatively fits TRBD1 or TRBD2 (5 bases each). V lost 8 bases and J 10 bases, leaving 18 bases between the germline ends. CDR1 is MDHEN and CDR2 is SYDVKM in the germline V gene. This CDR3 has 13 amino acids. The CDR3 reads CASGPRLRGEQFF. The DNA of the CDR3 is TGTGCCAGCGGCCCCCGCCTGAGGGGCGAGCAGTTCTTC.

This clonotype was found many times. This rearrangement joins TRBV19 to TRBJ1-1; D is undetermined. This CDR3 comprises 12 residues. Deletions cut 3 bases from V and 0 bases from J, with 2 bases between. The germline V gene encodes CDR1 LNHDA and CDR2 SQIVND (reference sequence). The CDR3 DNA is TGTGCCAGTAGTATCTTGAACACTGAAGCTTTCTTT. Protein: CASSILNTEAFF.

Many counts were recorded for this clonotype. In DNA form, the CDR3 reads TGCAGTGCAGTGGGACTATACAATGAGCAGTTCTTC. It yields the protein CSAVGLYNEQFF. The V call is TRBV20-1, the J call TRBJ2-1; 7 nucleotides align to TRBD2. The CDR3 covers 12 residues. The germline V gene encodes CDR1 DFQATT and CDR2 SNEGSKA (reference sequence). Trimming took 6 bases from V and 4 from J; bases not matched to a gene: 3.

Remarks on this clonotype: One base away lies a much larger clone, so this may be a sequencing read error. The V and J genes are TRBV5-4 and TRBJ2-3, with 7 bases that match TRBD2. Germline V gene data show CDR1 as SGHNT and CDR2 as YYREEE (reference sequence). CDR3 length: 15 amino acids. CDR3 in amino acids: CVSSWSSGDTDTQYF. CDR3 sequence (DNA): TGTGTCAGCAGCTGGTCTAGCGGCGACACAGATACGCAGTATTTT.

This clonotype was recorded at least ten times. The CDR3 bases are TGTGCCAGCAGTTTTCCGGGACAGAACACTGAAGCTTTCTTT. Amino acids: CASSFPGQNTEAFF. The J gene is TRBJ1-1, the V gene TRBV12-3 or TRBV12-4; D might be TRBD1 (6 bases). Between the trimmed V and J ends, which lost 3 bases and 1 base, there was a span of 9 bases. The CDR3 runs to 14 residues.

The CDR3 loop reads CASSPAHLRGWWGQEGAYEQYF. The CDR3 DNA reads TGTGCCAGCAGCCCCGCCCATCTCCGTGGTTGGTGGGGACAGGAGGGGGCCTACGAGCAGTACTTC. The chain couples TRBV4-2 to TRBJ2-7; TRBD1 agrees at 8 bases. J gave up 2 bases and V 4 bases, and 28 bases lay outside the gene matches. The CDR3 is made up of 22 amino acids. The V gene's germline CDR1 is LGHNA and CDR2 YNFKEQ.

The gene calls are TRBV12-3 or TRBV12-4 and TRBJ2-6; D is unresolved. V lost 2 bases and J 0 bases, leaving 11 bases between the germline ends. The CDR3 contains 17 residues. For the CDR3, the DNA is TGTGCCAGCAGTTTAAAGGCGGCCAGCTCTGGGGCCAACGTCCTGACTTTC. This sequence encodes CASSLKAASSGANVLTF.

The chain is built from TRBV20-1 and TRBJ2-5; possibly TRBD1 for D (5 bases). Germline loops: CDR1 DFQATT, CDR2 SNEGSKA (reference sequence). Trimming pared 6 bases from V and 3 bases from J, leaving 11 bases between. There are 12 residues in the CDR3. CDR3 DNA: TGCAGTGCCCTGGGCAGGGAAGAGACCCAGTACTTC. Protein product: CSALGREETQYF.

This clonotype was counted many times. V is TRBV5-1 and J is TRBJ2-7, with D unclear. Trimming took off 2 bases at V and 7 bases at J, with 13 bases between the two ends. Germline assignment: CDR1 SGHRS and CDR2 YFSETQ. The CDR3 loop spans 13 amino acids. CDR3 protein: CASSLTGDWEQYF. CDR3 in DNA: TGCGCCAGCAGCTTAACCGGTGATTGGGAGCAGTACTTC.

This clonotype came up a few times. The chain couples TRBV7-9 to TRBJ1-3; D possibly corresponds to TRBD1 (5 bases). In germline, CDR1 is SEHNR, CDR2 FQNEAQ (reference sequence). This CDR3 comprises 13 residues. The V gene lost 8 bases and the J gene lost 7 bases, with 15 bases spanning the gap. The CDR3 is CASPRAEGNTIYF. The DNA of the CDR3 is TGTGCCAGCCCTAGGGCCGAGGGGAACACCATATATTTT.

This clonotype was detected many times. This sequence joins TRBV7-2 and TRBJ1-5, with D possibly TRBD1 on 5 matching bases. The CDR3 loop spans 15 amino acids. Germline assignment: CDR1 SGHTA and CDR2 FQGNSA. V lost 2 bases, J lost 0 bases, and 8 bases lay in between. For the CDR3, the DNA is TGTGCCAGCAGCTTATGGGGGAATAGCAATCAGCCCCAGCATTTT. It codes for CASSLWGNSNQPQHF.

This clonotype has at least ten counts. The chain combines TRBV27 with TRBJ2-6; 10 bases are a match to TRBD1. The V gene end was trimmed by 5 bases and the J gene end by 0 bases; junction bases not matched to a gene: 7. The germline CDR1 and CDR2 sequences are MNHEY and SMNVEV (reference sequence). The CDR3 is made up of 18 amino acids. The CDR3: CASSSLGQGLSGANVLTF. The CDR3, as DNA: TGTGCCAGCAGTAGCTTGGGACAGGGGCTCTCTGGGGCCAACGTCCTGACTTTC.

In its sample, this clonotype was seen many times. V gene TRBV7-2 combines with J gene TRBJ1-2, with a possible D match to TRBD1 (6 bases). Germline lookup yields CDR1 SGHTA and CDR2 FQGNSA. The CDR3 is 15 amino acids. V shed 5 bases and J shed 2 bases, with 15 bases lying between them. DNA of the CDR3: TGTGCCAGCAGCCCACCGCAGGGGCGCAACTATGGCTACACCTTC. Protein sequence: CASSPPQGRNYGYTF. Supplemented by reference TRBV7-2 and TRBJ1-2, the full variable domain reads GAGVSQSPSNKVTEKGKDVELRCDPISGHTALYWYRQSLGQGLEFLIYFQGNSAPDKSGLPSDRFSAERTGGSVSTLTIQRTQQEDSAVYLCASSPPQGRNYGYTFGSGTRLTVV.

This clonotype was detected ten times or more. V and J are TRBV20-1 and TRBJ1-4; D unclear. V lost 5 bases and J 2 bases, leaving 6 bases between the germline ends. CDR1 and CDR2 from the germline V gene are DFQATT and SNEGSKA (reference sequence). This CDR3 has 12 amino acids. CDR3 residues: CSARSTNEKLFF. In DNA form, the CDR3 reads TGCAGTGCTCGGTCCACTAATGAAAAACTGTTTTTT.

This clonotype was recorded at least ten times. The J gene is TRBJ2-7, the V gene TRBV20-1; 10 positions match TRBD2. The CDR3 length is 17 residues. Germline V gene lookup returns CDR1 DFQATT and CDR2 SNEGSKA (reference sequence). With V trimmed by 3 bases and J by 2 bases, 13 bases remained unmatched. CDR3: CSASLPLSGRVPYEQYF. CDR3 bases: TGCAGTGCTAGTTTGCCCCTAAGCGGGAGGGTACCCTACGAGCAGTACTTC.